One T cell receptor (beta chain) is described in this entry. What it binds is unknown. This CDR3 has 18 residues. Germline V gene sequence: CDR1 SGHVT, CDR2 SQSDAQ. V lost 1 base to trimming and J lost 0 bases; unmatched junction nucleotides: 8. The data belong to a study of T cell repertoires in cytomegalovirus infection. As for the study in general: HLA-C-restricted CMV epitopes, recently identified, and well-studied HLA-B-restricted ones were used by the study.

TCRdb processed the reads anew with MiXCR; each CDR3 protein has one entry. This table has approximately 770,000 distinct CDR3 sequences, 25% to 35% appearing once. Findings and caveats of the study: The ex vivo response showed dominance by HLA-C-restricted CMV-specific TCR beta clonotypes. Cumulated frequencies of public TCR beta families served to identify carriers of CMV plus the relevant HLA.

This TCR derives from a human donor in good health (CMV status not recorded). Some clones in this sample may be carry-over from other donors' samples. V usage is TRBV7-4 and J usage is TRBJ1-3; TRBD1 agrees at 8 bases. This material consisted of cultured CD8+ T cells from PBMCs, taken from culture after CMV antigen stimulation. This CDR3 reads CASSLESGTGVSGNTIYF. DNA of the CDR3: TGTGCCAGCAGCTTAGAGTCCGGGACAGGAGTCTCTGGAAACACCATATATTTT.